Sequencing of this T cell receptor (beta chain) was carried out in a study of blood T cell repertoires in COVID-19. Study as a whole: Samples taken during acute and convalescent COVID-19 were collected in the United States, Italy and Spain.

The protocol was immunoSEQ multiplex PCR, while the TCRdb copy is restricted to in-frame clones and leaves out a portion. The data hold nearly 110,000 clones, with less than 85% observed a single time. The CDR3 length is 12 residues. Germline CDR1 reads DFQATT; CDR2 reads SNEGSKA (reference sequence). J was trimmed by 7 bases and V by 4 bases; bases with no gene match: 3. The specimen sequenced was peripheral blood. The chain recombines TRBV20-1 with TRBJ1-2; 10 bases are a match to TRBD1. The source is a woman aged 60 to 75 with acute or convalescent COVID-19. CDR3 region: CSANDRGLGYTF. The CDR3 coding sequence is TGCAGTGCTAATGACAGGGGGCTTGGCTACACCTTC.